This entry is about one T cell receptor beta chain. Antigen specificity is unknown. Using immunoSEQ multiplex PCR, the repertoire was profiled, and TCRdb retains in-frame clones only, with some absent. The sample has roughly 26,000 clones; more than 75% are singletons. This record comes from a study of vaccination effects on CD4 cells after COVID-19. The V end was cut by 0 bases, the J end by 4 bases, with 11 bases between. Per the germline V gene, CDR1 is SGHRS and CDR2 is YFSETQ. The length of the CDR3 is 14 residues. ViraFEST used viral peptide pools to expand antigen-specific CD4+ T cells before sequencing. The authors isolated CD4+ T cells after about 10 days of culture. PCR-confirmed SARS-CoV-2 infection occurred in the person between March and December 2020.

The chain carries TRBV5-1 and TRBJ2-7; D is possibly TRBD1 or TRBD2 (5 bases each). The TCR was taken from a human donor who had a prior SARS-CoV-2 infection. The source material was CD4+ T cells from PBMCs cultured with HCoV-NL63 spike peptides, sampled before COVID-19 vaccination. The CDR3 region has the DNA TGCGCCAGCAGCTTGGGAGGGCAGGGTTACGAGCAGTACTTC. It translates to CASSLGGQGYEQYF. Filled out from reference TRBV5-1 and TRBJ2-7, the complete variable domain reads KAGVTQTPRYLIKTRGQQVTLSCSPISGHRSVSWYQQTPGQGLQFLFEYFSETQRNKGNFPGRFSGRQFSNSRSEMNVSTLELGDSALYLCASSLGGQGYEQYFGPGTRLTVT.